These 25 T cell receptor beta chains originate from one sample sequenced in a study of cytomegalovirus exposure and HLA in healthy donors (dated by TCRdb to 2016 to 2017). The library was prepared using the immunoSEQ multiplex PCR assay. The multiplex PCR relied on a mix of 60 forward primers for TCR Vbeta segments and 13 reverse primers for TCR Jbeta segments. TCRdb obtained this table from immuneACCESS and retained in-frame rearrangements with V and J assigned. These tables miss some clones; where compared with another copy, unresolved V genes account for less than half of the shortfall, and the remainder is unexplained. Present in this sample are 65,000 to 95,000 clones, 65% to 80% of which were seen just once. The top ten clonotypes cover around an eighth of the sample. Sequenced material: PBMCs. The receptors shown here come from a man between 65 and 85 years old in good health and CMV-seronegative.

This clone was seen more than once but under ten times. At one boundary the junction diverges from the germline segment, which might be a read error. The CDR3 region is CSSSHRSGGVMTDTQYF. The DNA of the CDR3 is TGTTCCAGCAGCCATAGGTCGGGCGGGGTGATGACAGATACGCAGTATTTT. The chain links TRBV7-9 to TRBJ2-3, with D maybe TRBD2 (6 bases). This CDR3 has 17 amino acids. Per the germline V gene, CDR1 is SEHNR and CDR2 is FQNEAQ (reference sequence). Together with reference TRBV7-9 and TRBJ2-3, the CDR3 gives the full variable domain: DTGVSQNPRHKITKRGQNVTFRCDPISEHNRLYWYRQTLGQGPEFLTYFQNEAQLEKSRLLSDRFSAERPKGSFSTLEIQRTEQGDSAMYLCSSSHRSGGVMTDTQYFGPGTRLTVL.

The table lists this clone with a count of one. The CDR3 is CASSAQSVRGNTIYF. The CDR3 DNA reads TGTGCCAGCAGCGCTCAATCCGTTAGAGGAAACACCATATATTTT. The rearrangement links TRBV7-9 to TRBJ1-3, with D uncertain. With 5 bases removed from V and 4 bases from J, the gap between germline ends came to 15 bases. This CDR3 comprises 15 residues. In germline, CDR1 is SEHNR, CDR2 FQNEAQ (reference sequence).

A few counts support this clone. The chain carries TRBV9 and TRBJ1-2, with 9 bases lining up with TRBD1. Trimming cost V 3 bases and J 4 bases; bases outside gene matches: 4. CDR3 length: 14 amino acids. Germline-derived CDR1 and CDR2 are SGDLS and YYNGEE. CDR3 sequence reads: CASSDGTGSYGYTF. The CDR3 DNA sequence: TGTGCCAGCAGCGACGGGACAGGGTCCTATGGCTACACCTTC.

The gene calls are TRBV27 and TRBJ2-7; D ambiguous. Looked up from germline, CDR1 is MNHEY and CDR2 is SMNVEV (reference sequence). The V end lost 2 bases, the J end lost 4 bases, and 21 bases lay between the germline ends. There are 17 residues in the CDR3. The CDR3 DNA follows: TGTGCCAGCAGTTTAAACGGAAGCGCCCGTAGAAGATACGAGCAGTACTTC. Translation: CASSLNGSARRRYEQYF.

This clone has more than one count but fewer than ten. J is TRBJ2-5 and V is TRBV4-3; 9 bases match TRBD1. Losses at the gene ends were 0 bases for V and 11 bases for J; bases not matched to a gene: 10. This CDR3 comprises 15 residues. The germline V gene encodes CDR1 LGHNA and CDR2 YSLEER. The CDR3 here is CASSQEVQGAREQYF. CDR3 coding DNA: TGCGCCAGCAGCCAAGAGGTACAGGGGGCTCGGGAGCAGTACTTC.

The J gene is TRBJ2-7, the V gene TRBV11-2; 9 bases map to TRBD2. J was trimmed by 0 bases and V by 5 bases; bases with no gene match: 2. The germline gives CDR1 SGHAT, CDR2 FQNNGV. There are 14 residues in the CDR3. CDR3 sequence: CASSNSGSSYEQYF. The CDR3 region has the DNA TGTGCCAGCAGCAATAGCGGGAGCTCCTACGAGCAGTACTTC. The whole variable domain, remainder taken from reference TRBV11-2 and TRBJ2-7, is EAGVAQSPRYKIIEKRQSVAFWCNPISGHATLYWYQQILGQGPKLLIQFQNNGVVDDSQLPKDRFSAERLKGVDSTLKIQPAKLEDSAVYLCASSNSGSSYEQYFGPGTRLTVT.

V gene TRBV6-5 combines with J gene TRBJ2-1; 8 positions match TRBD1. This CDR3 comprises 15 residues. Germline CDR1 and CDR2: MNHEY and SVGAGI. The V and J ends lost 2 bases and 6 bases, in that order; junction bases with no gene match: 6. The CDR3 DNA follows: TGTGCCAGCAGTTACGGGTCAGGGGGCCTCAATGAGCAGTTCTTC. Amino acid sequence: CASSYGSGGLNEQFF.

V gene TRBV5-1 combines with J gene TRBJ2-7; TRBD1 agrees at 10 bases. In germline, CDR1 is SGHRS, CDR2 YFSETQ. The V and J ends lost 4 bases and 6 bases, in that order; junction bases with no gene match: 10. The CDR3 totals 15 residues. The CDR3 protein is CASSTAGTGVSEQYF. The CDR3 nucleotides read TGCGCCAGCAGCACCGCCGGGACAGGGGTTTCCGAGCAGTACTTC.

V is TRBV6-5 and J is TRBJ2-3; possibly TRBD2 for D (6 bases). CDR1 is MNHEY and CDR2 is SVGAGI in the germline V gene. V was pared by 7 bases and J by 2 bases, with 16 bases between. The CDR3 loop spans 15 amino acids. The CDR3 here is CASKLSGVPTDTQYF. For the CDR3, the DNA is TGTGCCAGCAAGCTCTCGGGGGTCCCCACAGATACGCAGTATTTT.

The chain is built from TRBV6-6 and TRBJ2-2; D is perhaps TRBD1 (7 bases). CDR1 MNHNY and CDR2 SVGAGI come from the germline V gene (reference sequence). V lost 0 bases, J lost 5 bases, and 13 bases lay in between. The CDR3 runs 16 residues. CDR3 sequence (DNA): TGTGCCAGCAGTTACTCGGCAGGGGGGTCAACCGGGGAGCTGTTTTTT. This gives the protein CASSYSAGGSTGELFF.

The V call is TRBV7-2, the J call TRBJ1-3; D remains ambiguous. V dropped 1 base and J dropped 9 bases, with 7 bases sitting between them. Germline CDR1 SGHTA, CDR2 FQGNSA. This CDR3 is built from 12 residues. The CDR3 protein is CASSLDSGTIYF. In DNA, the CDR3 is TGTGCCAGCAGCTTAGACTCTGGCACCATATATTTT.

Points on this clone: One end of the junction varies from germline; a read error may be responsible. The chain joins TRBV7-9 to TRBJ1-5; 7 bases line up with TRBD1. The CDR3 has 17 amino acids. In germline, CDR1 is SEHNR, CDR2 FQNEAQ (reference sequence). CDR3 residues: CSSSSPRGQNSNQPQHF. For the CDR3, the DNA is TGTTCCAGCAGTTCACCGAGGGGGCAAAATAGCAATCAGCCCCAGCATTTT. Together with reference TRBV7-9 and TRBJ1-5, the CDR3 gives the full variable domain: DTGVSQNPRHKITKRGQNVTFRCDPISEHNRLYWYRQTLGQGPEFLTYFQNEAQLEKSRLLSDRFSAERPKGSFSTLEIQRTEQGDSAMYLCSSSSPRGQNSNQPQHFGDGTRLSIL.

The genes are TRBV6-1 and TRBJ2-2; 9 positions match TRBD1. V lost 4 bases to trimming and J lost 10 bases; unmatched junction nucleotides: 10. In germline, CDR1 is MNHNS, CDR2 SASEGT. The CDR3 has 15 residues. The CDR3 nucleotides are TGTGCCAGCAGTGGAGACAGGGGGATCACGGTGGAGCTGTTTTTT. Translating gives CASSGDRGITVELFF.

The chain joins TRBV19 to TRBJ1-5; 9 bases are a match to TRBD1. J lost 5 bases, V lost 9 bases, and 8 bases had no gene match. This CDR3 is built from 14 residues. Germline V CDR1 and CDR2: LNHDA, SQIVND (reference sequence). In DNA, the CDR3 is TGTGCCAGCCTACAGGGGGCAGGGGATCAGCCCCAGCATTTT. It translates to CASLQGAGDQPQHF.

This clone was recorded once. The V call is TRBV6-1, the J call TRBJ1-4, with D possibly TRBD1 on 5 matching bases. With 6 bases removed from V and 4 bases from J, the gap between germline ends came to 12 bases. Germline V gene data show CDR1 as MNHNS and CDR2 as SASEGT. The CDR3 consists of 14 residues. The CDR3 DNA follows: TGTGCCAGCAGGGGGCCTCGCAGTAATGAAAAACTGTTTTTT. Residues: CASRGPRSNEKLFF.

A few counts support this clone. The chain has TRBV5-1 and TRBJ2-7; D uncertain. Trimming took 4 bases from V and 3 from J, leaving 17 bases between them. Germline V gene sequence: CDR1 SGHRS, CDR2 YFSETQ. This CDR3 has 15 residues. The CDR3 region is CASSPTLRGDYEQYF. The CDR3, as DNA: TGCGCCAGCAGCCCGACTTTGAGAGGCGACTACGAGCAGTACTTC. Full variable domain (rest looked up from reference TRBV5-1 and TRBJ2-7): KAGVTQTPRYLIKTRGQQVTLSCSPISGHRSVSWYQQTPGQGLQFLFEYFSETQRNKGNFPGRFSGRQFSNSRSEMNVSTLELGDSALYLCASSPTLRGDYEQYFGPGTRLTVT.

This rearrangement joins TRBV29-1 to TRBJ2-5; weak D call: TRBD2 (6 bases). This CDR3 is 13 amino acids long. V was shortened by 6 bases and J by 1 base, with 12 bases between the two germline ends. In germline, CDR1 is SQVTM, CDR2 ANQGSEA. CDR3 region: CSVETGGQETQYF. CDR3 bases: TGCAGCGTCGAAACCGGGGGCCAAGAGACCCAGTACTTC. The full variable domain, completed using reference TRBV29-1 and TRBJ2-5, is SAVISQKPSRDICQRGTSLTIQCQVDSQVTMMFWYRQQPGQSLTLIATANQGSEATYESGFVIDKFPISRPNLTFSTLTVSNMSPEDSSIYLCSVETGGQETQYFGPGTRLLVL.

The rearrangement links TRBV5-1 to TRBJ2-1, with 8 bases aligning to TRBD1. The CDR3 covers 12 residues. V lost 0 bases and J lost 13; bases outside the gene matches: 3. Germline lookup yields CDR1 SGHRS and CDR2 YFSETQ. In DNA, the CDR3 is TGCGCCAGCAGCTTGGAGGGACAGGTCCAGTTCTTC. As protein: CASSLEGQVQFF.

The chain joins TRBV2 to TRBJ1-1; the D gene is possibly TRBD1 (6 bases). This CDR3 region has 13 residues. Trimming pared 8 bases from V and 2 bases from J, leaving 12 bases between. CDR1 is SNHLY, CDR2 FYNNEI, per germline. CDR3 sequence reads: CASLGQSNTEAFF. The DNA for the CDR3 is TGTGCCAGCCTCGGACAGAGTAACACTGAAGCTTTCTTT.

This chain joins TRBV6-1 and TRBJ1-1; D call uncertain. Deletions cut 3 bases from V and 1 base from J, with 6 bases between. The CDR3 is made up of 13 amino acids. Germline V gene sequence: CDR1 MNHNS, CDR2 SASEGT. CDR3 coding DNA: TGTGCCAGCAGTGACGGAGGGAACACTGAAGCTTTCTTT. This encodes CASSDGGNTEAFF.

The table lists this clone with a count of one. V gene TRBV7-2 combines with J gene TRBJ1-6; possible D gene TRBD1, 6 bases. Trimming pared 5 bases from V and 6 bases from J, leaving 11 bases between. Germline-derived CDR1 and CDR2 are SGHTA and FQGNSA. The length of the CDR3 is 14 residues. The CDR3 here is CASSPDRRNSPLHF. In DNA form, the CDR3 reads TGTGCCAGCAGCCCGGACAGACGTAATTCACCCCTCCACTTT.

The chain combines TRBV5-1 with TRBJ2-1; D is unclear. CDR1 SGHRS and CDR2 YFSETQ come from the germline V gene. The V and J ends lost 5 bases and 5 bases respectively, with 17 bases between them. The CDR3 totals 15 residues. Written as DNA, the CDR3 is TGCGCCAGCAGTCAGAACACTATAGGCAACAATGAGCAGTTCTTC. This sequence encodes CASSQNTIGNNEQFF.

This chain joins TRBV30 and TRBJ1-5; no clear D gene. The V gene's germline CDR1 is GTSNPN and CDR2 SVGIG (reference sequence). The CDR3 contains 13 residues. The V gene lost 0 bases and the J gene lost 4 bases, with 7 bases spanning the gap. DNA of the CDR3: TGTGCCTGGAGTGTAACGGGAAATCAGCCCCAGCATTTT. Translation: CAWSVTGNQPQHF.

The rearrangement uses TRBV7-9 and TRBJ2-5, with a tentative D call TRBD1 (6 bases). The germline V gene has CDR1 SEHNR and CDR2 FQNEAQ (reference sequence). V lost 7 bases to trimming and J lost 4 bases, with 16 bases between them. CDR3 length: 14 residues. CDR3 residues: CASTPTGSRETQYF. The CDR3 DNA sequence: TGTGCCAGCACACCGACAGGCTCCCGAGAGACCCAGTACTTC.

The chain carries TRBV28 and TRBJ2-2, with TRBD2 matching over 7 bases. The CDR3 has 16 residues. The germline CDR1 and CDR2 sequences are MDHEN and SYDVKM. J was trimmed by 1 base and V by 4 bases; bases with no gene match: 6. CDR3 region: CASSWGGGMNTGELFF. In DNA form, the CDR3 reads TGTGCCAGCAGTTGGGGCGGGGGAATGAACACCGGGGAGCTGTTTTTT. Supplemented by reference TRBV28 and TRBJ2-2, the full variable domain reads DVKVTQSSRYLVKRTGEKVFLECVQDMDHENMFWYRQDPGLGLRLIYFSYDVKMKEKGDIPEGYSVSREKKERFSLILESASTNQTSMYLCASSWGGGMNTGELFFGEGSRLTVL.